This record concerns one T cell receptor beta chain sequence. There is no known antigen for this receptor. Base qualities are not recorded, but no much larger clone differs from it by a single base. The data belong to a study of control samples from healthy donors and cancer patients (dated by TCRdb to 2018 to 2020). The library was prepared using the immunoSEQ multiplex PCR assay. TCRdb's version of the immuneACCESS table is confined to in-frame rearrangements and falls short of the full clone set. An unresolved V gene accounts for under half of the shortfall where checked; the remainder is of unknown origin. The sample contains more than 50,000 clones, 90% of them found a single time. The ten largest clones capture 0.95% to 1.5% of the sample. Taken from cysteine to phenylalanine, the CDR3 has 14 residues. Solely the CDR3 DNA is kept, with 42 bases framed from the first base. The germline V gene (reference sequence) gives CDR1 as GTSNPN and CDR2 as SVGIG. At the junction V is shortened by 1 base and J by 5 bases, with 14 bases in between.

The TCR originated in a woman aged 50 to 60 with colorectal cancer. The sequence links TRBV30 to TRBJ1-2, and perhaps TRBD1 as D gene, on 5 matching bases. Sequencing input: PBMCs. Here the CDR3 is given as CAWSGDEEGYGYTF. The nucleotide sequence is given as TGTGCCTGGAGTGGTGACGAGGAGGGGTATGGCTACACCTTC.